The following is a T cell receptor beta chain sequence with its context. What it recognizes is unknown. The PCR ran on 60 Vbeta and 13 Jbeta primers. Libraries were prepared by immunoSEQ multiplex PCR; TCRdb keeps only in-frame clonotypes and omits some of them. The table lists about 55,000 clones, 65% to 85% of them singletons. The data derive from a study of cytomegalovirus exposure and HLA in healthy donors. Trimming took off 0 bases at V and 0 bases at J, with 7 bases between the two ends. Germline CDR1 SGDLS, CDR2 YYNGEE. The CDR3 is 15 amino acids. In nominal health when sampled, donors likely had unrecorded immune exposures nonetheless. Study observations and caveats: Overall, approximately 150 TCR beta chains were annotated as cytomegalovirus-associated.

Material for sequencing was PBMCs. The V call is TRBV9, the J call TRBJ1-3; no firm D call. This receptor was identified in a man aged 25 to 40 in good health and CMV-seronegative. The CDR3 reads CASSVGGVSGNTIYF. The CDR3 DNA reads as TGTGCCAGCAGCGTAGGCGGGGTCTCTGGAAACACCATATATTTT.